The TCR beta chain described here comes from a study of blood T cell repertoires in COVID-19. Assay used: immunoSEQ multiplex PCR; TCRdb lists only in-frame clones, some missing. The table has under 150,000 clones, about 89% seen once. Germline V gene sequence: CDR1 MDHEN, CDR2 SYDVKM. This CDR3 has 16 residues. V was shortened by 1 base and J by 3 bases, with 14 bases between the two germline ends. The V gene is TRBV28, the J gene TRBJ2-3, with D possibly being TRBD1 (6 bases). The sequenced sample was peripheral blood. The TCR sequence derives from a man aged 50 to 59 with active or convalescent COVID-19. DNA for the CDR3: TGTGCCAGCAGTTTATCAACAGGGTTCGCGACAGATACGCAGTATTTT. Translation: CASSLSTGFATDTQYF.